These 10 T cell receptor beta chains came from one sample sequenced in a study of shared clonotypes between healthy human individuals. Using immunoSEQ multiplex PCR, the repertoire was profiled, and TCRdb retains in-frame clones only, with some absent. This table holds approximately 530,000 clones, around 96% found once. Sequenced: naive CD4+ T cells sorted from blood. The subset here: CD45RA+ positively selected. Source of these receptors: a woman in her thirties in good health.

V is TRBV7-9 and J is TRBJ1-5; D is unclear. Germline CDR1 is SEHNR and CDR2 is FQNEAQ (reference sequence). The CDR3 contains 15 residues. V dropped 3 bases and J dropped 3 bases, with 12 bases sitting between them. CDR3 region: CASSFALGDNQPQHF. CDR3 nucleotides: TGTGCCAGCAGCTTCGCGTTGGGAGACAATCAGCCCCAGCATTTT. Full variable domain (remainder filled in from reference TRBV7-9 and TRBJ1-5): DTGVSQNPRHKITKRGQNVTFRCDPISEHNRLYWYRQTLGQGPEFLTYFQNEAQLEKSRLLSDRFSAERPKGSFSTLEIQRTEQGDSAMYLCASSFALGDNQPQHFGDGTRLSIL.

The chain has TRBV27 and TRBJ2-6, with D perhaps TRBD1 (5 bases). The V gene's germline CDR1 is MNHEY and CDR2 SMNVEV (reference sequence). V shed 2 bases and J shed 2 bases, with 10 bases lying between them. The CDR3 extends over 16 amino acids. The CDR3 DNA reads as TGTGCCAGCAGTTTAGCAGGGTTCCCTGGGGCCAACGTCCTGACTTTC. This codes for CASSLAGFPGANVLTF.

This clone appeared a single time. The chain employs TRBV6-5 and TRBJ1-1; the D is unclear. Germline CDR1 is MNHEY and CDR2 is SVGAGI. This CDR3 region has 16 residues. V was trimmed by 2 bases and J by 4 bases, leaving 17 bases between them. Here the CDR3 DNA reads TGTGCCAGCAGTTACAGAATGGGAGGTTCGGGCACTGAAGCTTTCTTT. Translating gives CASSYRMGGSGTEAFF.

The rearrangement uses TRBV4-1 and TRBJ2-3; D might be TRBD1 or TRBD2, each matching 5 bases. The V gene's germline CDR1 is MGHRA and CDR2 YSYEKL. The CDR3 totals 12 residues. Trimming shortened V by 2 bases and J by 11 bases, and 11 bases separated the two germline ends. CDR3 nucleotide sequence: TGCGCCAGCAGCCAACGGGGCATACAGCAGTATTTT. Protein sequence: CASSQRGIQQYF.

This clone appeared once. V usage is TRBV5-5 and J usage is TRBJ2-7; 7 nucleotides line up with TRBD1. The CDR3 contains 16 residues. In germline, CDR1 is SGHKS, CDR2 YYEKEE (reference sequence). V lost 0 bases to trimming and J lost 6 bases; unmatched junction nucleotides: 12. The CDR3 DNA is TGTGCCAGCAGCTTGGCCCCGGGACAGATCCTAGGCGAGCAGTACTTC. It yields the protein CASSLAPGQILGEQYF. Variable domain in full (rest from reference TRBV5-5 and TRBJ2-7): DAGVTQSPTHLIKTRGQQVTLRCSPISGHKSVSWYQQVLGQGPQFIFQYYEKEERGRGNFPDRFSARQFPNYSSELNVNALLLGDSALYLCASSLAPGQILGEQYFGPGTRLTVT.

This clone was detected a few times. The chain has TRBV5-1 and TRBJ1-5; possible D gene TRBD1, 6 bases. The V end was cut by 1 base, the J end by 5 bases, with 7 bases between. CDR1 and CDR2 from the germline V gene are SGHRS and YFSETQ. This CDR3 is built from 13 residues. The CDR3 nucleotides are TGCGCCAGCAGCTTGACAGGGCATCAGCCCCAGCATTTT. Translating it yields CASSLTGHQPQHF.

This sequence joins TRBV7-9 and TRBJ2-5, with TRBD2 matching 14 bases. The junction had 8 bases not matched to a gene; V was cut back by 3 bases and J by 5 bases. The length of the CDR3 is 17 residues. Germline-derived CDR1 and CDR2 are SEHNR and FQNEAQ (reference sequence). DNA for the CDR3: TGTGCCAGCAGCTTGAGACTAGCGGGAGGGTCCCGGGAGACCCAGTACTTC. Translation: CASSLRLAGGSRETQYF.

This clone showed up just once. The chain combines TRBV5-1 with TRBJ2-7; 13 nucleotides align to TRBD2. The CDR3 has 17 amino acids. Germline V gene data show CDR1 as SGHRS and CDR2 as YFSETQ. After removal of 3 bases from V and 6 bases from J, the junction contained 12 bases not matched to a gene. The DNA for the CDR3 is TGCGCCAGCAGCTCCCGGGACAGCGGGACTAGCGGGATCGAGCAGTACTTC. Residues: CASSSRDSGTSGIEQYF.

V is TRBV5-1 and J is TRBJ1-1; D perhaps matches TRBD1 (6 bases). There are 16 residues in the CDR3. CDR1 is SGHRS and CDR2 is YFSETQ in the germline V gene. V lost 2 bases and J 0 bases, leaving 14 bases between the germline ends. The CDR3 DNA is TGCGCCAGCAGCTTCCAGCGACAGGACCTGAACACTGAAGCTTTCTTT. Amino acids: CASSFQRQDLNTEAFF.

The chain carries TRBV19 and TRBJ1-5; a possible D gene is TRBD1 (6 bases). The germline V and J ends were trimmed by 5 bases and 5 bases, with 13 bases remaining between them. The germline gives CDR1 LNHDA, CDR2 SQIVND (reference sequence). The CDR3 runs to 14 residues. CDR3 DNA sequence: TGTGCCAGTAGTGAACACAGGGATGATCAGCCCCAGCATTTT. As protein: CASSEHRDDQPQHF.